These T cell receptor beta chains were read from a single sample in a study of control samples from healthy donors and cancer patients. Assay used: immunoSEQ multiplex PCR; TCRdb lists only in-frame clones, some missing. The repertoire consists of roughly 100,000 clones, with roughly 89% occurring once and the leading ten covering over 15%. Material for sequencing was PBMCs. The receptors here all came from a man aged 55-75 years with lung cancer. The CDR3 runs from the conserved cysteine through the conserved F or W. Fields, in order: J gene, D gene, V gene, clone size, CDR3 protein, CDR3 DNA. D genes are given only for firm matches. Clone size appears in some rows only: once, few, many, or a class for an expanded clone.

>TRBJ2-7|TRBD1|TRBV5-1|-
CASRQGQSYEQYF
TGCGCCAGCAGGCAGGGACAGAGCTACGAGCAGTACTTC
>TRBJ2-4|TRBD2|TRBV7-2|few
CASSFLAGGPKNIQYF
TGTGCCAGCAGCTTCCTAGCGGGGGGCCCCAAAAACATTCAGTACTTC
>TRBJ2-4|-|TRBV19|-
CASTSPGAKNIQYF
TGTGCCAGTACCTCGCCAGGGGCGAAAAACATTCAGTACTTC
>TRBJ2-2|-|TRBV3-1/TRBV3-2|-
CASSSLGGNTGELFF
TGTGCCAGCAGCTCCTTGGGGGGGAACACCGGGGAGCTGTTTTTT
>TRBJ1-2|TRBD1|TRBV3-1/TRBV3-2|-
CASSPRDRGRRLGGYTF
TGTGCCAGCAGCCCACGGGACAGGGGGCGTCGATTGGGCGGCTACACCTTC
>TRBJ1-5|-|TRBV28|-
CASSFEFNQPQHF
TGTGCCAGCAGTTTTGAGTTCAATCAGCCCCAGCATTTT
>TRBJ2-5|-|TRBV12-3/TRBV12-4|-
CASSPAGRETQYF
TGTGCCAGCAGTCCCGCCGGTAGAGAGACCCAGTACTTC
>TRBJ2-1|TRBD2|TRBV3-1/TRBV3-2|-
CASSPTSGREDEQFF
TGTGCCAGCAGCCCGACTAGCGGGCGCGAGGATGAGCAGTTCTTC
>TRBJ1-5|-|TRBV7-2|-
CASSLTPRSGTPQHF
TGTGCCAGCAGCTTAACCCCCAGGAGCGGGACGCCCCAGCATTTT
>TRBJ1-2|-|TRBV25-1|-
CASSDRQAARINGYTF
TGTGCCAGCAGTGACCGACAGGCCGCTAGAATCAATGGCTACACCTTC
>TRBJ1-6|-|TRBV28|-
CASSLSAPALPLHF
TGTGCCAGCAGTTTAAGTGCTCCGGCCCTGCCCCTCCACTTT
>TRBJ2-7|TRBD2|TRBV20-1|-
CSASRAGGSLGYEQYF
TGCAGTGCTAGTAGAGCGGGGGGTTCCCTCGGGTACGAGCAGTACTTC
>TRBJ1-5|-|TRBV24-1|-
CATSDSVRQPQHF
TGTGCCACCAGTGATTCGGTTCGGCAGCCCCAGCATTTT
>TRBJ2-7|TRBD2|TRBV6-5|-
CASSYFGTSYEQYF
TGTGCCAGCAGTTACTTCGGGACTAGCTACGAGCAGTACTTC
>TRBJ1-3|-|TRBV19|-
CASTPPMGAASGNTIYF
TGTGCCAGTACCCCACCCATGGGGGCCGCCTCTGGAAACACCATATATTTT
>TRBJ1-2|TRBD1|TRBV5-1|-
CASSFGQANYGYTF
TGCGCCAGCAGCTTCGGACAGGCTAACTATGGCTACACCTTC
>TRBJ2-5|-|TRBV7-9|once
CASSVGIVQETQYF
TGTGCCAGCAGCGTGGGTATCGTACAAGAGACCCAGTACTTC
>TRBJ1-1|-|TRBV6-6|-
CASSRLGGGMNTEAFF
TGTGCCAGCAGTAGACTGGGGGGGGGCATGAACACTGAAGCTTTCTTT
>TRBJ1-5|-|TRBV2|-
CASKYRSNQPQHF
TGTGCCAGCAAGTACAGGAGCAATCAGCCCCAGCATTTT